A single sample is the source of the 14 T cell receptor beta chains below, sequenced in a study of T cells in Graves' hyperthyroidism and ophthalmopathy. Researchers amplified the TCR beta CDR3 regions from RNA transcripts. The primer set for the first-round RT-PCR of the TCR CDR3 was HTBI. TCRdb itself ran the multiplex PCR reads through MiXCR, one entry per CDR3 protein. The table has more than 350,000 distinct CDR3 sequences, under 15% seen once; the top ten hold around a third. Sequencing input: blood. These TCRs come from a woman between 25 and 40 years old with Graves' hyperthyroidism.

Ten or more counts support this clonotype. This chain uses TRBV12-3 or TRBV12-4 with TRBJ2-7, with D perhaps given as TRBD1 or TRBD2 (5 bases each). The V and J ends lost 4 bases and 0 bases respectively, with 10 bases between them. The CDR3 consists of 14 residues. Written as DNA, the CDR3 is TGTGCCAGCAGTTCGGGACCCAGCTCCTACGAGCAGTACTTC. Its translation is CASSSGPSSYEQYF.

This clonotype was recorded at least ten times. The CDR3 here is CASSFTRAHEQYF. DNA for the CDR3: TGTGCCAGCAGCTTCACCAGGGCCCACGAGCAGTACTTC. The chain is built from TRBV13 and TRBJ2-7, with D possibly matching TRBD1 (5 bases). The V end lost 3 bases, the J end lost 5 bases, and 11 bases lay between the germline ends. This CDR3 is 13 amino acids long. CDR1 PRHDT and CDR2 FYEKMQ come from the germline V gene (reference sequence).

This clonotype was observed at least ten times. V and J are TRBV3-1 and TRBJ2-3; 10 bases match TRBD2. CDR1 and CDR2 from the germline V gene are LGHDT and YNNKEL (reference sequence). V dropped 0 bases and J dropped 5; count of bases not matched to a gene: 5. CDR3 length: 16 residues. The CDR3 DNA is TGTGCCAGCAGCCAAGACGCGGGACTAGCGAGAGATACGCAGTATTTT. Translating gives CASSQDAGLARDTQYF.

The chain links TRBV19 to TRBJ2-1; 12 bases match TRBD2. Germline V lookup: CDR1 LNHDA, CDR2 SQIVND (reference sequence). V gave up 8 bases and J gave up 3 bases; unmatched junction bases: 14. The CDR3 totals 18 residues. The CDR3 region is CASAPAWTSGAGYNEQFF. CDR3 coding DNA: TGTGCCAGTGCCCCAGCTTGGACTAGCGGGGCTGGCTACAATGAGCAGTTCTTC.

The gene calls are TRBV18 and TRBJ1-2; D possibly corresponds to TRBD1 (6 bases). With 3 bases removed from V and 3 bases from J, the gap between germline ends came to 14 bases. CDR3 length: 15 amino acids. Germline V gene sequence: CDR1 KGHSH, CDR2 LQKENI. The CDR3 reads CASSPGTGMDYGYTF. The CDR3 coding sequence is TGTGCCAGCTCACCGGGAACAGGGATGGACTATGGCTACACCTTC.

V gene TRBV2 combines with J gene TRBJ2-2; TRBD2 matches at 8 bases. The CDR3 runs 15 residues. The J segment lost 1 base and the V segment lost 3 bases, leaving 1 base of the junction unmatched. Germline-derived CDR1 and CDR2 are SNHLY and FYNNEI. The CDR3 DNA follows: TGTGCCAGCAGTGAGGCGGGAGGGAACACCGGGGAGCTGTTTTTT. It specifies CASSEAGGNTGELFF.

As concerns this clonotype: Likely a read error: the CDR3 ends without its conserved phenylalanine or tryptophan. The chain recombines TRBV27 with TRBJ1-1, with D unclear. The CDR3 spans 15 residues. CDR1 and CDR2 from the germline V gene are MNHEY and SMNVEV (reference sequence). The V end was cut by 11 bases, the J end by 1 base, with 20 bases between. For the CDR3, the DNA is TGTGCCCCCTCGGCTGGTATGATGGAGAACACTGAAGCTTTCTTG. Its translation: CAPSAGMMENTEAFL.

This clonotype appeared many times. The V call is TRBV2, the J call TRBJ2-3; either TRBD1 or TRBD2 may fit D (6 bases each). Germline CDR1 SNHLY, CDR2 FYNNEI. The CDR3 sequence is 16 residues long. Trimming stripped 8 bases from V and 4 bases from J, with 22 bases between. The CDR3 region is CASLRGVDGGPDTQYF. CDR3 nucleotides: TGTGCCAGCCTAAGAGGGGTAGACGGGGGCCCAGATACGCAGTATTTT.

This clonotype has a count of ten or more. V is TRBV3-1 and J is TRBJ2-2, with TRBD2 as a possible D gene (6 bases). The germline V gene encodes CDR1 LGHDT and CDR2 YNNKEL (reference sequence). The V end lost 1 base, the J end lost 5 bases, and 11 bases lay between the germline ends. The CDR3 has 15 amino acids. CDR3 DNA: TGTGCCAGCAGCCAAGTTGAGGGGAGGACCGGGGAGCTGTTTTTT. Translation gives CASSQVEGRTGELFF.

The chain links TRBV6-2 or TRBV6-3 to TRBJ2-1; 15 nucleotides line up with TRBD2. J lost 6 bases, V lost 5 bases, and 5 bases had no gene match. The CDR3 spans 16 residues. Germline V CDR1 and CDR2: MNHEY, SVGEGT. CDR3 protein: CASSKGTSGRSNEQFF. The CDR3 bases are TGTGCCAGCAGTAAGGGGACTAGCGGGAGGTCCAATGAGCAGTTCTTC.

This rearrangement joins TRBV4-1 to TRBJ2-7; D may be TRBD1 or TRBD2 (6 bases each). The germline gives CDR1 MGHRA, CDR2 YSYEKL. CDR3 size: 15 residues. V shed 5 bases and J shed 3 bases, with 17 bases lying between them. CDR3 protein: CASSTTPEGGYEQYF. Here the CDR3 DNA reads TGCGCCAGCAGCACCACCCCTGAGGGGGGCTACGAGCAGTACTTC.

A few counts support this clonotype. This chain links TRBV6-2 or TRBV6-3 with TRBJ1-1; 7 nucleotides line up with TRBD1. CDR3 length: 14 residues. Losses at the gene ends were 4 bases for V and 3 bases for J; bases not matched to a gene: 5. Germline lookup yields CDR1 MNHEY and CDR2 SVGEGT. Here the CDR3 reads CASSSRGFDTEAFF. The CDR3 region has the DNA TGTGCCAGCAGTTCCAGGGGGTTTGACACTGAAGCTTTCTTT.

This clonotype has ten or more counts. The chain joins TRBV2 to TRBJ2-7; D is unclear. Germline V gene data show CDR1 as SNHLY and CDR2 as FYNNEI. The CDR3 has 14 amino acids. Trimming took off 9 bases at V and 3 bases at J, with 18 bases between the two ends. The CDR3 DNA reads as TGTGCCAGTGCATCGACAAGAAGGAACTACGAGCAGTACTTC. Protein product: CASASTRRNYEQYF.

The genes are TRBV3-1 and TRBJ1-1; no clear D gene. CDR1 and CDR2 from the germline V gene are LGHDT and YNNKEL (reference sequence). The CDR3 runs to 14 residues. Trimming cost V 6 bases and J 1 base, with 12 bases left between them. DNA of the CDR3: TGTGCCAGCAGTCCTAACCTGGGGAACACTGAAGCTTTCTTT. Translation gives CASSPNLGNTEAFF.